This T cell receptor (beta chain) was identified in a study of T-cell reconstitution after alpha-beta-depleted transplantation in children. TCRbeta library construction was performed incorporating unique molecular identifiers. TCRdb recomputed calls from the PCR reads with MiXCR, one row per CDR3 protein. The sample consists of 190,000 or so distinct CDR3 sequences, more than 6.5% of them appearing once. The germline V gene has CDR1 DFQATT and CDR2 SNEGSKA (reference sequence). Germline trimming cut 2 bases from V and 2 bases from J; bases unmatched to any gene: 2. The CDR3 has 15 amino acids. This clonotype was found many times.

Sequences were derived from PBMCs from the stem cell graft donor, sampled from the stem cell graft. The clonotype was recovered from a human donor who donated a stem cell graft to a child with Wiskott-Aldrich syndrome. The chain has TRBV20-1 and TRBJ2-5; 13 nucleotides agree with TRBD2. In DNA, the CDR3 is TGCAGTGCTAGAAAGACTAGCGGGGGGCAAGAGACCCAGTACTTC. It encodes CSARKTSGGQETQYF.